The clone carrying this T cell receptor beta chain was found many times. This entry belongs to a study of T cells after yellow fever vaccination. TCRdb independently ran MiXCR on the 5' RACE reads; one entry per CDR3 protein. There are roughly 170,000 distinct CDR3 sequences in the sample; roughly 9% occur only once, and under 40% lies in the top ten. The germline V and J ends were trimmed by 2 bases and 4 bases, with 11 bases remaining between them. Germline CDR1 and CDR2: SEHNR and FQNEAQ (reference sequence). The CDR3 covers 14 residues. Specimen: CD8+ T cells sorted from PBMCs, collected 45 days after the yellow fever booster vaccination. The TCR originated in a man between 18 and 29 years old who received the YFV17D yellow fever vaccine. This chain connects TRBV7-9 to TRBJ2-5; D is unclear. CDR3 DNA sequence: TGTGCCAGCAGCTTAACTTTTGGGATAGAGACCCAGTACTTC. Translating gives CASSLTFGIETQYF.